These 26 T cell receptor beta chains were all obtained from the same sample, sequenced in a study of response to subunit inactivated influenza vaccine. One entry per CDR3 protein, called by TCRdb with MiXCR from the RT-PCR reads. The sample includes 530,000 or so distinct CDR3 sequences, 14% of them seen just once. This sample comprised PBMCs from blood, obtained 11 to 12 days after vaccination. The receptor set was obtained from a man aged 45-60 years who received an inactivated influenza vaccine.

In this sample, this clonotype turned up many times. The V and J genes are TRBV29-1 and TRBJ2-7, with D tentatively TRBD1 (5 bases). Trimming took off 4 bases at V and 7 bases at J, with 14 bases between the two ends. Germline V gene data show CDR1 as SQVTM and CDR2 as ANQGSEA. The length of the CDR3 is 12 residues. This CDR3 reads CSVGSAGWEQYF. The CDR3 nucleotides are TGCAGCGTTGGTAGTGCAGGGTGGGAGCAGTACTTC.

This clonotype was observed a handful of times. The gene calls are TRBV20-1 and TRBJ2-3; 8 nucleotides agree with TRBD2. The CDR3 is 14 amino acids. From germline, CDR1 is DFQATT and CDR2 SNEGSKA (reference sequence). With 6 bases clipped from V and 2 bases from J, the junction kept 7 bases outside the gene matches. The CDR3 here is CSAPPGGNTDTQYF. The CDR3 DNA reads TGCAGTGCCCCCCCGGGGGGGAACACAGATACGCAGTATTTT.

There are many counts of this clonotype. The chain couples TRBV12-3 or TRBV12-4 to TRBJ2-7; TRBD2 matches at 10 bases. This CDR3 contains 15 residues. V was clipped by 1 base and J by 2 bases; unmatched bases: 2. This CDR3 is CASSLGTSGPYEQYF. The CDR3 region has the DNA TGTGCCAGCAGTTTAGGGACTAGCGGACCCTACGAGCAGTACTTC.

At least ten counts were recorded for this clonotype. The rearrangement joins TRBV11-2 to TRBJ2-2, with 10 nucleotides matching TRBD2. The junction had 5 bases not matched to a gene; V was cut back by 10 bases and J by 6 bases. CDR1 is SGHAT and CDR2 is FQNNGV in the germline V gene. The length of the CDR3 is 13 residues. CDR3: CATQRGGAGELFF. As DNA, the CDR3 is TGTGCCACCCAGCGGGGGGGCGCCGGGGAGCTGTTTTTT.

This clonotype was picked up a small number of times. The chain combines TRBV12-3 or TRBV12-4 with TRBJ1-4, with TRBD1 matching over 9 bases. This CDR3 is 14 amino acids long. Trimming cost V 4 bases and J 6 bases; bases outside gene matches: 3. The DNA of the CDR3 is TGTGCCAGCAGTTCGACAGGGGGGTATGAAAAACTGTTTTTT. It encodes CASSSTGGYEKLFF.

This clonotype came up a few times. The chain couples TRBV18 to TRBJ2-5; D not resolved. Trimming removed 0 bases from V and 2 bases from J, with 7 bases in between. There are 14 residues in the CDR3. From germline, CDR1 is KGHSH and CDR2 LQKENI. The DNA of the CDR3 is TGTGCCAGCTCACCACCGGTTAGACAAGAGACCCAGTACTTC. It encodes CASSPPVRQETQYF.

Turning to this clonotype: A read error may account for a junction end that differs from germline. The rearrangement uses TRBV7-2 and TRBJ2-3; D ambiguous. The germline V gene encodes CDR1 SGHTA and CDR2 FQGNSA. The CDR3 is 14 residues long. This CDR3 reads CASSLDGSIVSELF. For the CDR3, the DNA is TGTGCCAGCAGCTTAGACGGCAGTATCGTGTCTGAGCTTTTT.

This clonotype was recorded a few times. The chain links TRBV24-1 to TRBJ1-1; D is possibly TRBD1 (6 bases). Germline V gene sequence: CDR1 KGHDR, CDR2 SFDVKD. V was pared by 7 bases and J by 4 bases, with 12 bases between. The CDR3 covers 13 residues. The CDR3 here is CATRGAGGTEAFF. The CDR3 nucleotides are TGTGCCACCAGGGGGGCTGGGGGCACTGAAGCTTTCTTT.

The chain combines TRBV10-3 with TRBJ2-1, with no clear D. The V gene's germline CDR1 is ENHRY and CDR2 SYGVKD. The CDR3 has 12 residues. The ends were cut back, 3 bases at V and 10 bases at J, with 10 bases in the middle. The CDR3 DNA sequence: TGTGCCATCAGTGACTCAGTACTCGAGCAGTTCTTC. The encoded protein is CAISDSVLEQFF.

V is TRBV9 and J is TRBJ2-6; D remains ambiguous. V was pared by 4 bases and J by 2 bases, with 13 bases between. This CDR3 spans 16 amino acids. The germline CDR1 and CDR2 sequences are SGDLS and YYNGEE. The CDR3 is CASSTQSRPGANVLTF. In DNA, the CDR3 is TGTGCCAGCAGCACCCAGAGCCGTCCTGGGGCCAACGTCCTGACTTTC. The whole variable domain, filled in from reference TRBV9 and TRBJ2-6, reads DSGVTQTPKHLITATGQRVTLRCSPRSGDLSVYWYQQSLDQGLQFLIQYYNGEERAKGNILERFSAQQFPDLHSELNLSSLELGDSALYFCASSTQSRPGANVLTFGAGSRLTVL.

Many counts were recorded for this clonotype. The chain carries TRBV6-2 or TRBV6-3 and TRBJ1-1, with D possibly matching TRBD1 (5 bases). The CDR3 loop spans 15 amino acids. Between the trimmed V and J ends, which lost 6 bases and 6 bases, there was a span of 20 bases. CDR1 and CDR2 (germline): MNHEY, SVGEGT. CDR3 region: CASRYRDVFVPEAFF. The CDR3 coding sequence is TGTGCCAGCAGGTACCGGGACGTTTTTGTCCCTGAAGCTTTCTTT.

This clonotype came up a few times. J is TRBJ1-2 and V is TRBV28; 8 bases are shared with TRBD1. V was pared by 5 bases and J by 8 bases, with 19 bases of the junction left unmatched. Germline assignment: CDR1 MDHEN and CDR2 SYDVKM. This CDR3 comprises 17 residues. This chain's CDR3 is CASSRLMTGQAFWGYTF. CDR3 coding DNA: TGTGCCAGCAGTCGACTTATGACGGGACAGGCCTTTTGGGGCTACACCTTC.

This chain joins TRBV6-5 and TRBJ1-1, with D unresolved. Germline CDR1 is MNHEY and CDR2 is SVGAGI. Trimming pared 2 bases from V and 2 bases from J, leaving 12 bases between. The CDR3 extends over 15 amino acids. This chain's CDR3 is CASSYTRRANTEAFF. CDR3 in DNA: TGTGCCAGCAGTTACACTAGACGGGCTAACACTGAAGCTTTCTTT.

This clonotype was seen more than once but under ten times. The chain employs TRBV12-3 or TRBV12-4 and TRBJ2-5, with 7 positions matching TRBD1. The CDR3 consists of 12 residues. Unmatched junction bases numbered 3, after V lost 6 bases and J lost 5 bases. CDR3 loop: CASRGGMETQYF. CDR3 DNA sequence: TGTGCCAGCAGAGGGGGCATGGAGACCCAGTACTTC.

This clonotype was counted between two and nine times. The V call is TRBV7-8, the J call TRBJ2-7, with 9 positions matching TRBD1. V lost 5 bases, J lost 5 bases, and 13 bases stayed unmatched. The CDR3 spans 16 residues. CDR1 and CDR2 (germline): SGHVS, FQNEAQ. The CDR3 nucleotides read TGTGCCAGCAGCACGGGACAGGGCTTCTTATTCGACGAGCAGTACTTC. Translated, it gives CASSTGQGFLFDEQYF.

This clonotype was observed a few times. This sequence joins TRBV7-6 and TRBJ2-3, with D possibly called TRBD1 or TRBD2 (5 bases each). Germline values: CDR1 SGHVS, CDR2 FNYEAQ. The V end lost 3 bases, the J end lost 6 bases, and 10 bases lay between the germline ends. The CDR3 consists of 13 residues. CDR3: CASSLFWGDTQYF. The CDR3 DNA reads as TGTGCCAGCAGCTTGTTTTGGGGGGATACGCAGTATTTT.

The chain employs TRBV20-1 and TRBJ2-7, with a weak D call TRBD2 (5 bases). V was trimmed by 0 bases and J by 0 bases, leaving 9 bases between them. The germline V gene encodes CDR1 DFQATT and CDR2 SNEGSKA (reference sequence). There are 14 residues in the CDR3. The CDR3 sequence: CSARDRENSYEQYF. The CDR3 coding sequence is TGCAGTGCTAGAGACCGGGAAAACTCCTACGAGCAGTACTTC.

There are a few counts of this clonotype. The rearrangement joins TRBV10-3 to TRBJ1-4; maybe TRBD1 (5 bases). V was pared by 5 bases and J by 0 bases, with 13 bases between. Germline CDR1 reads ENHRY; CDR2 reads SYGVKD. The length of the CDR3 is 16 residues. In nucleotides, the CDR3 is TGTGCCATCAGTACCTCGTTAGGGGCAACTAATGAAAAACTGTTTTTT. Protein: CAISTSLGATNEKLFF.

The chain links TRBV5-1 to TRBJ2-7; 7 bases line up with TRBD2. Germline CDR1 SGHRS, CDR2 YFSETQ. The CDR3 consists of 13 residues. J gave up 10 bases and V 4 bases, and 11 bases lay outside the gene matches. This CDR3 reads CASSGDYPTYQYF. CDR3 in DNA: TGCGCCAGCAGCGGGGACTATCCTACGTATCAGTACTTC.

This clonotype has a handful of counts. V usage is TRBV2 and J usage is TRBJ2-7; TRBD2 matches 12 bases. This CDR3 is built from 18 residues. CDR1 and CDR2 (germline): SNHLY, FYNNEI. V lost 6 bases, J lost 3 bases, and 15 bases stayed unmatched. The CDR3 DNA sequence: TGTGCCAGCAGCCCAATTCTGACTAGCGGGAGACTTGTCTACGAGCAGTACTTC. It yields the protein CASSPILTSGRLVYEQYF. Full variable domain (rest looked up from reference TRBV2 and TRBJ2-7): EPEVTQTPSHQVTQMGQEVILRCVPISNHLYFYWYRQILGQKVEFLVSFYNNEISEKSEIFDDQFSVERPDGSNFTLKIRSTKLEDSAMYFCASSPILTSGRLVYEQYFGPGTRLTVT.

The V call is TRBV5-1, the J call TRBJ2-1, with a weak D call TRBD2 (5 bases). The CDR3 spans 12 residues. Germline CDR1 and CDR2: SGHRS and YFSETQ. The germline V and J ends were trimmed by 3 bases and 10 bases, with 11 bases remaining between them. The CDR3 sequence is CASSSRLQEQFF. The CDR3 DNA sequence: TGCGCCAGCAGCTCCAGACTACAGGAGCAGTTCTTC. Filled out from reference TRBV5-1 and TRBJ2-1, the complete variable domain reads KAGVTQTPRYLIKTRGQQVTLSCSPISGHRSVSWYQQTPGQGLQFLFEYFSETQRNKGNFPGRFSGRQFSNSRSEMNVSTLELGDSALYLCASSSRLQEQFFGPGTRLTVL.

The CDR3 DNA reads as TGTGCCAGCAGTAGGGGACTAGAGTACGAGCAGTACTTC. Translated, it gives CASSRGLEYEQYF. The chain carries TRBV12-3 or TRBV12-4 and TRBJ2-7; 8 bases agree with TRBD2. J lost 4 bases, V lost 5 bases, and 4 bases had no gene match. The CDR3 loop spans 13 amino acids.

This rearrangement joins TRBV24-1 to TRBJ2-3, with 10 bases aligning to TRBD2. Germline V gives CDR1 KGHDR, CDR2 SFDVKD. V was clipped by 5 bases and J by 2 bases; unmatched bases: 15. This CDR3 has 19 amino acids. Written as DNA, the CDR3 is TGTGCCACCAGTGGGGGGGTTGTGCTAGCGGGGGAGAACACAGATACGCAGTATTTT. Translation gives CATSGGVVLAGENTDTQYF.

The J gene is TRBJ2-5, the V gene TRBV5-1; possibly TRBD2 for D (5 bases). The germline gives CDR1 SGHRS, CDR2 YFSETQ. V shed 4 bases and J shed 5 bases, with 18 bases lying between them. This CDR3 has 15 amino acids. Here the CDR3 reads CASSPAWELQETQYF. In DNA, the CDR3 is TGCGCCAGCAGCCCCGCCTGGGAGCTCCAGGAGACCCAGTACTTC.

The chain joins TRBV5-1 to TRBJ2-5; TRBD1 matches at 11 bases. Per germline, CDR1 SGHRS and CDR2 YFSETQ. CDR3 length equals 15 residues. The ends lost 4 bases at V and 5 bases at J; junction bases unmatched: 7. The CDR3 region is CASSERTGGAETQYF. The CDR3 DNA sequence: TGCGCCAGCAGCGAGAGGACAGGGGGCGCCGAGACCCAGTACTTC.

This clonotype was seen more than once but under ten times. V and J are TRBV15 and TRBJ1-1; TRBD1 agrees at 8 bases. The CDR3 has 14 amino acids. The germline CDR1 and CDR2 sequences are LNHNV and YYDKDF (reference sequence). Trimming at V came to 0 bases and at J to 11 bases, leaving 8 bases not matched to a gene. The CDR3 loop is CATSREDRARAAFF. In nucleotides, the CDR3 is TGTGCCACCAGCAGAGAGGACAGGGCTCGAGCGGCTTTCTTT.